Below are 24 T cell receptor beta chains sequenced from a single sample in a study of blood T cells in healthy people across ages. The use of a sample-barcoded 5' primer and a J-beta primer mix characterized a second PCR of roughly 6 to 11 cycles. Via MiXCR, TCRdb re-called the 5' RACE reads, giving one row per CDR3 protein. The sample shows 1.2 million to 1.5 million distinct CDR3 sequences, 40% to 50% of them seen only once. What was sequenced was blood. Receptors were obtained from a young woman in good health.

The chain combines TRBV28 with TRBJ2-1, with D possibly TRBD1 on 8 matching bases. This CDR3 has 17 amino acids. Deletions cut 8 bases from V and 7 bases from J, with 27 bases between. Germline assignment: CDR1 MDHEN and CDR2 SYDVKM. The CDR3 DNA sequence: TGTGCCAGCCTCGCCCCAGGGGGCGCGAGCGGGAAGAATGAGCAGTTCTTC. This sequence encodes CASLAPGGASGKNEQFF.

V is TRBV6-6 and J is TRBJ1-2; D is perhaps TRBD1 (5 bases). The CDR3 covers 13 residues. Germline assignment: CDR1 MNHNY and CDR2 SVGAGI (reference sequence). V lost 5 bases, J lost 2 bases, and 9 bases lay in between. The CDR3 here is CASSAPGNYGYTF. The CDR3 coding sequence is TGTGCCAGCAGTGCCCCAGGGAACTATGGCTACACCTTC.

This clonotype was recorded a few times. This chain connects TRBV20-1 to TRBJ2-7; 9 bases are a match to TRBD2. Gene TRBJ2-5 matches the end of the DNA better, so the J call may be wrong. Germline V gives CDR1 DFQATT, CDR2 SNEGSKA (reference sequence). This CDR3 has 13 amino acids. The CDR3 DNA sequence: TGCAGTGCTATACTAGCGGGTCGGGAGACCCAGTACTTC. This translates into CSAILAGRETQYF.

Details on this clonotype: A much larger clone is a single base away; this may be a read error. This chain joins TRBV6-2 or TRBV6-3 and TRBJ2-4; D possibly corresponds to TRBD1 (5 bases). The end of the DNA fits TRBJ2-7 better, so the J call may be wrong. In germline, CDR1 is MNHEY, CDR2 SVGEGT. This CDR3 comprises 12 residues. The CDR3 is CASRTERYEQYF. The CDR3 coding sequence is TGTGCCAGCAGGACAGAGCGCTACGAGCAGTACTTC.

This clonotype was seen more than once but under ten times. The chain links TRBV12-3 or TRBV12-4 to TRBJ2-1, with D maybe TRBD2 (7 bases). CDR3 length equals 14 residues. Trimming left V 8 bases short and J 6 bases short, with 17 bases between. This chain's CDR3 is CASASWGGANEQFF. Here the CDR3 DNA reads TGTGCCAGCGCCTCCTGGGGGGGGGCCAATGAGCAGTTCTTC.

The CDR3 sequence is CSIPGRVAYGYTF. CDR3 nucleotides: TGCAGTATACCGGGACGGGTCGCCTATGGCTACACCTTC. The chain employs TRBV20-1 and TRBJ1-2, with D possibly matching TRBD1 (5 bases). The V and J ends lost 8 bases and 4 bases respectively, with 17 bases between them. This CDR3 is 13 amino acids long. The germline gives CDR1 DFQATT, CDR2 SNEGSKA (reference sequence).

V gene TRBV29-1 combines with J gene TRBJ1-2; possibly TRBD1 for D (6 bases). Trimming stripped 4 bases from V and 3 bases from J, with 15 bases between. In germline, CDR1 is SQVTM, CDR2 ANQGSEA. This CDR3 region has 14 residues. CDR3 nucleotides: TGCAGCGTTGTAAGCCGGGGGGCTGACTATGGCTACACCTTC. This codes for CSVVSRGADYGYTF.

In its sample, this clonotype was seen many times. The chain carries TRBV29-1 and TRBJ2-5, with 7 nucleotides matching TRBD2. After removal of 1 base from V and 9 bases from J, the junction contained 2 bases not matched to a gene. The CDR3 contains 11 residues. Germline CDR1 reads SQVTM; CDR2 reads ANQGSEA. Written as DNA, the CDR3 is TGCAGCGTTGAAGCGGGAGGCGCCCAGTACTTC. Its protein is CSVEAGGAQYF.

The genes are TRBV30 and TRBJ2-1; 8 bases match TRBD2. The V segment lost 5 bases and the J segment 0 bases; nucleotides outside the gene matches: 9. The germline V gene has CDR1 GTSNPN and CDR2 SVGIG (reference sequence). This CDR3 is built from 16 residues. CDR3 nucleotides: TGTGCCTGGTCGGGGGGGGGAGCGAGCTCCTACAATGAGCAGTTCTTC. This gives the protein CAWSGGGASSYNEQFF.

This clonotype was seen more than once but under ten times. The chain is built from TRBV7-2 and TRBJ2-3; 8 bases line up with TRBD2. The CDR3 is made up of 17 amino acids. The germline CDR1 and CDR2 sequences are SGHTA and FQGNSA. Germline trimming cut 3 bases from V and 4 bases from J; bases unmatched to any gene: 12. DNA of the CDR3: TGTGCCAGCAGCTTGACCCTAGCGGGCAGCAGCGCAGATACGCAGTATTTT. It yields the protein CASSLTLAGSSADTQYF. Based on the CDR3 plus reference TRBV7-2 and TRBJ2-3, the full variable domain is GAGVSQSPSNKVTEKGKDVELRCDPISGHTALYWYRQSLGQGLEFLIYFQGNSAPDKSGLPSDRFSAERTGGSVSTLTIQRTQQEDSAVYLCASSLTLAGSSADTQYFGPGTRLTVL.

This clonotype has just a few counts. The chain recombines TRBV7-3 with TRBJ2-3; D tentatively reads TRBD1 or TRBD2 (6 bases each). The CDR3 has 15 amino acids. V lost 1 base and J lost 2, with 10 bases in between. In germline, CDR1 is SGHTA, CDR2 FQGTGA. CDR3 in DNA: TGTGCCAGCAGCTTAAATACGGGGGCCACAGATACGCAGTATTTT. Protein: CASSLNTGATDTQYF. Looking up the rest from reference TRBV7-3 and TRBJ2-3 gives the full variable domain: GAGVSQTPSNKVTEKGKYVELRCDPISGHTALYWYRQSLGQGPEFLIYFQGTGAADDSGLPNDRFFAVRPEGSVSTLKIQRTERGDSAVYLCASSLNTGATDTQYFGPGTRLTVL.

The V call is TRBV9, the J call TRBJ1-2, with TRBD1 matching over 9 bases. After removal of 6 bases from V and 2 bases from J, the junction contained 5 bases not matched to a gene. This CDR3 contains 14 residues. CDR1 SGDLS and CDR2 YYNGEE come from the germline V gene. This CDR3 is CASTRQGGNYGYTF. CDR3 bases: TGTGCCAGCACCCGACAGGGGGGCAACTATGGCTACACCTTC.

J is TRBJ2-1 and V is TRBV12-3 or TRBV12-4; D gene unclear. Between the trimmed V and J ends, which lost 7 bases and 6 bases, there was a span of 28 bases. The CDR3 contains 18 residues. CDR3 sequence: CASTISPYRVSVVNEQFF. Written as DNA, the CDR3 is TGTGCCAGCACCATTTCCCCCTATAGAGTATCAGTAGTCAATGAGCAGTTCTTC.

V and J are TRBV10-3 and TRBJ2-5; TRBD2 aligns across 8 bases. Germline V gives CDR1 ENHRY, CDR2 SYGVKD. The CDR3 length is 13 residues. V shed 11 bases, J shed 9 bases, and the junction held 14 bases outside the gene matches. The CDR3 here is CAARTGTRGAQYF. The CDR3 DNA reads TGTGCCGCCAGAACCGGGACTAGGGGGGCCCAGTACTTC.

The sample holds a few counts of this clonotype. The gene calls are TRBV12-3 or TRBV12-4 and TRBJ2-1, with 9 bases that match TRBD2. The CDR3 length is 14 residues. V shed 7 bases, J shed 6 bases, and the junction held 7 bases outside the gene matches. The DNA of the CDR3 is TGTGCCAGCATTATAGCGGGAGTCCCCAATGAGCAGTTCTTC. Residues: CASIIAGVPNEQFF.

V usage is TRBV9 and J usage is TRBJ2-5; TRBD2 agrees at 12 bases. Looked up from germline, CDR1 is SGDLS and CDR2 is YYNGEE. Germline trimming cut 4 bases from V and 11 bases from J; bases unmatched to any gene: 15. The CDR3 has 16 residues. This chain's CDR3 is CASSSWTSGTPFEQYF. For the CDR3, the DNA is TGTGCCAGCAGCTCCTGGACTAGCGGGACACCCTTTGAGCAGTACTTC.

This clonotype was observed a handful of times. The chain combines TRBV4-2 with TRBJ1-1; D gene ambiguous. The V gene lost 4 bases and the J gene lost 5 bases, with 8 bases spanning the gap. CDR3 length: 12 amino acids. Per the germline V gene, CDR1 is LGHNA and CDR2 is YNFKEQ. The CDR3 spells CASSRFGTEAFF. DNA of the CDR3: TGTGCCAGCAGCCGCTTTGGGACTGAAGCTTTCTTT.

This clonotype was picked up a small number of times. The chain has TRBV7-3 and TRBJ2-3; the D call may be TRBD1 or TRBD2 (5 bases each). Trimming removed 3 bases from V and 1 base from J, with 11 bases in between. From germline, CDR1 is SGHTA and CDR2 FQGTGA. The CDR3 totals 15 residues. Written as DNA, the CDR3 is TGTGCCAGCAGCTTCCAACCGGGGCGCACAGATACGCAGTATTTT. Amino acid sequence: CASSFQPGRTDTQYF. The entire variable domain, with the rest obtained from reference TRBV7-3 and TRBJ2-3, is as follows: GAGVSQTPSNKVTEKGKYVELRCDPISGHTALYWYRQSLGQGPEFLIYFQGTGAADDSGLPNDRFFAVRPEGSVSTLKIQRTERGDSAVYLCASSFQPGRTDTQYFGPGTRLTVL.

This clonotype was seen just once. The chain couples TRBV6-1 to TRBJ1-5; the match to TRBD1 covers 7 bases. The CDR3 contains 16 residues. Per germline, CDR1 MNHNS and CDR2 SASEGT. With 3 bases clipped from V and 6 bases from J, the junction kept 11 bases outside the gene matches. The CDR3 region has the DNA TGTGCCAGCAGTGAGACAAACAGGGGAGTCGGTCAGCCCCAGCATTTT. Protein: CASSETNRGVGQPQHF.

Concerning this clonotype itself: Relative to the germline gene, one junction end is altered; a read error may explain this. The genes are TRBV18 and TRBJ2-7, with D uncertain. The CDR3 is made up of 13 amino acids. The germline CDR1 and CDR2 sequences are KGHSH and LQKENI. This CDR3 reads CARSRSLSGEQYF. The CDR3 DNA reads as TGTGCCAGATCACGCTCCCTCAGTGGCGAGCAGTACTTC. The full variable domain, its missing parts supplied by reference TRBV18 and TRBJ2-7, is NAGVMQNPRHLVRRRGQEARLRCSPMKGHSHVYWYRQLPEEGLKFMVYLQKENIIDESGMPKERFSAEFPKEGPSILRIQQVVRGDSAAYFCARSRSLSGEQYFGPGTRLTVT.

This clonotype came up a few times. The gene calls are TRBV29-1 and TRBJ1-1; TRBD1 matches 7 bases. Germline values: CDR1 SQVTM, CDR2 ANQGSEA. With 6 bases clipped from V and 4 bases from J, the junction kept 5 bases outside the gene matches. This CDR3 spans 12 amino acids. CDR3 sequence (DNA): TGCAGCGTATTAAGGGGGCCCACTGAAGCTTTCTTT. Translation gives CSVLRGPTEAFF.

The V gene is TRBV7-2, the J gene TRBJ2-3, with D maybe TRBD2 (6 bases). Looked up from germline, CDR1 is SGHTA and CDR2 is FQGNSA. V was shortened by 6 bases and J by 1 base, with 14 bases between the two germline ends. This CDR3 is built from 15 residues. The CDR3 protein is CASRFKASGTDTQYF. Written as DNA, the CDR3 is TGTGCCAGCAGATTTAAGGCTAGCGGCACAGATACGCAGTATTTT.

The chain links TRBV6-5 to TRBJ1-1; D might be TRBD1 (6 bases). The CDR3 runs 15 residues. Per the germline V gene, CDR1 is MNHEY and CDR2 is SVGAGI. Trimming pared 6 bases from V and 3 bases from J, leaving 17 bases between. In DNA, the CDR3 is TGTGCCAGCAGGGATACACAGGGTCGGGACACTGAAGCTTTCTTT. It is translated as CASRDTQGRDTEAFF.

This rearrangement joins TRBV2 to TRBJ2-7, with 7 nucleotides matching TRBD2. The J call may be wrong; the DNA end is better matched by TRBJ2-5. The CDR3 covers 15 residues. Looked up from germline, CDR1 is SNHLY and CDR2 is FYNNEI. CDR3: CASSPKLAREETQYF. In DNA form, the CDR3 reads TGTGCCAGCAGTCCTAAACTAGCGCGAGAAGAGACCCAGTACTTC.